Below are 28 T cell receptor beta chains sequenced from a single sample in a study of blood T cell repertoires in COVID-19. Sequencing was performed with immunoSEQ multiplex PCR; in TCRdb, only in-frame clones are kept and a portion is missing. Of hundreds of thousands of clones listed, about nine tenths are singletons. Sequences were obtained from PBMCs or T cells enriched from blood (not recorded which). The origin of the receptors is a man in his 60s who had recovered from COVID-19.

The chain employs TRBV7-3 and TRBJ2-1; D unresolved. Germline values: CDR1 SGHTA, CDR2 FQGTGA. CDR3 length equals 11 residues. Trimming stripped 6 bases from V and 5 bases from J, with 5 bases between. The CDR3 DNA sequence: TGTGCCAGCAGGAACAACAATGAGCAGTTCTTC. Amino acid sequence: CASRNNNEQFF.

The chain carries TRBV6-4 and TRBJ2-1; 8 nucleotides align to TRBD2. This CDR3 has 17 residues. V lost 4 bases, J lost 8 bases, and 16 bases stayed unmatched. From germline, CDR1 is MRHNA and CDR2 SNTAGT. The CDR3 region has the DNA TGTGCCAGCAGTGCCTCGATAGCGGGATCGGGGAGCGATGAGCAGTTCTTC. This encodes CASSASIAGSGSDEQFF.

The rearrangement joins TRBV2 to TRBJ1-1; no clear D gene. Germline CDR1 and CDR2: SNHLY and FYNNEI. This CDR3 has 11 residues. Trimming shortened V by 4 bases and J by 4 bases, and 4 bases separated the two germline ends. The CDR3 loop is CASSAFTEAFF. The CDR3 DNA reads as TGTGCCAGCAGTGCTTTCACTGAAGCTTTCTTT.

The rearrangement uses TRBV30 and TRBJ2-7; D may be TRBD2 (6 bases). The CDR3 length is 14 residues. Germline CDR1 and CDR2: GTSNPN and SVGIG (reference sequence). The ends were cut back, 2 bases at V and 0 bases at J, with 11 bases in the middle. CDR3 region: CAWSLTSGSYEQYF. CDR3 DNA sequence: TGTGCCTGGAGTTTGACTAGTGGCTCCTACGAGCAGTACTTC. Together with reference TRBV30 and TRBJ2-7, the CDR3 gives the full variable domain: SQTIHQWPATLVQPVGSPLSLECTVEGTSNPNLYWYRQAAGRGLQLLFYSVGIGQISSEVPQNLSASRPQDRQFILSSKKLLLSDSGFYLCAWSLTSGSYEQYFGPGTRLTVT.

The chain employs TRBV30 and TRBJ1-2, with a possible D match to TRBD1 (6 bases). This CDR3 comprises 13 residues. Trimming took off 0 bases at V and 7 bases at J, with 12 bases between the two ends. Germline CDR1 GTSNPN, CDR2 SVGIG (reference sequence). The CDR3: CAWSVLGTRGYTF. The CDR3 DNA reads as TGTGCCTGGAGTGTACTTGGGACACGTGGCTACACCTTC.

V gene TRBV5-4 combines with J gene TRBJ1-1; D is ambiguous. The ends were cut back, 1 base at V and 1 base at J, with 5 bases in the middle. The germline gives CDR1 SGHNT, CDR2 YYREEE (reference sequence). The length of the CDR3 is 13 residues. CDR3: CASSLSRNTEAFF. In DNA, the CDR3 is TGTGCCAGCAGCTTGTCCAGGAACACTGAAGCTTTCTTT.

This chain links TRBV27 with TRBJ2-1; 8 bases are shared with TRBD2. Germline V gene lookup returns CDR1 MNHEY and CDR2 SMNVEV (reference sequence). The CDR3 length is 14 residues. V lost 2 bases to trimming and J lost 7 bases; unmatched junction nucleotides: 4. The CDR3 nucleotides are TGTGCCAGCAGTTTAGCAGCGGGAGTAAATGAGCAGTTCTTC. It is translated as CASSLAAGVNEQFF.

This clone was detected once. V and J are TRBV18 and TRBJ1-2; 8 bases are a match to TRBD1. The CDR3 spans 15 residues. CDR1 is KGHSH and CDR2 is LQKENI in the germline V gene. The V and J ends lost 4 bases and 8 bases, in that order; junction bases with no gene match: 12. This CDR3 reads CASSRLEQGAGGYTF. As DNA, the CDR3 is TGTGCCAGCTCACGTCTGGAGCAGGGGGCCGGCGGCTACACCTTC.

The J gene is TRBJ1-2, the V gene TRBV15, with D hard to call. The V gene lost 5 bases and the J gene lost 5 bases, with 12 bases spanning the gap. The CDR3 is 13 amino acids. Germline CDR1 is LNHNV and CDR2 is YYDKDF (reference sequence). The CDR3: CATSPRRPYGYTF. CDR3 in DNA: TGTGCCACCAGCCCAAGGAGGCCTTATGGCTACACCTTC.

The V gene is TRBV5-5, the J gene TRBJ2-7; the D is unclear. Deletions cut 0 bases from V and 2 bases from J, with 6 bases between. This CDR3 comprises 13 residues. The germline V gene encodes CDR1 SGHKS and CDR2 YYEKEE (reference sequence). The CDR3 spells CASSLGRTYEQYF. The CDR3 DNA sequence: TGTGCCAGCAGCTTGGGCAGAACCTACGAGCAGTACTTC.

Comment on this clone: The sample holds other DNA sequences that translate to the same CDR3. In DNA form, the CDR3 reads TGTGCCAGCAGCTTGGGTGGGACTAGCGGTTACAATGAGCAGTTCTTC. It codes for CASSLGGTSGYNEQFF. The J gene is TRBJ2-1, the V gene TRBV5-4, with 11 bases matching TRBD2. In germline, CDR1 is SGHNT, CDR2 YYREEE (reference sequence). The J segment lost 4 bases and the V segment lost 0 bases, leaving 3 bases of the junction unmatched. CDR3 length: 16 amino acids.

This clone appeared a single time. The rearrangement links TRBV6-5 to TRBJ2-7; D is possibly TRBD1 (5 bases). This CDR3 comprises 14 residues. V dropped 7 bases and J dropped 6 bases, with 19 bases sitting between them. The germline V gene has CDR1 MNHEY and CDR2 SVGAGI. Written as DNA, the CDR3 is TGTGCCAGCACTCAACTCCTGGGGCGGAGCGAGCAGTACTTC. It codes for CASTQLLGRSEQYF.

The chain uses TRBV28 and TRBJ2-1, with 13 bases identical to TRBD2. The CDR3 is 16 amino acids. CDR1 MDHEN and CDR2 SYDVKM come from the germline V gene. V trimming: 6 bases; J trimming: 2 bases; junction bases outside the gene matches: 4. In DNA form, the CDR3 reads TGTGCCAGCAGCGGGACTAGCGGGATCGCCTACAATGAGCAGTTCTTC. Its protein is CASSGTSGIAYNEQFF. Variable domain in full (rest from reference TRBV28 and TRBJ2-1): DVKVTQSSRYLVKRTGEKVFLECVQDMDHENMFWYRQDPGLGLRLIYFSYDVKMKEKGDIPEGYSVSREKKERFSLILESASTNQTSMYLCASSGTSGIAYNEQFFGPGTRLTVL.

The chain is built from TRBV29-1 and TRBJ2-3, with D perhaps TRBD2 (5 bases). In germline, CDR1 is SQVTM, CDR2 ANQGSEA. The V end lost 4 bases, the J end lost 0 bases, and 11 bases lay between the germline ends. This CDR3 is built from 14 residues. The CDR3 nucleotides read TGCAGCGTTGTCGGAGCGGCTAGCACAGATACGCAGTATTTT. It specifies CSVVGAASTDTQYF.

This chain connects TRBV19 to TRBJ2-3; 8 nucleotides match TRBD1. The CDR3 has 16 residues. Trimming removed 4 bases from V and 5 bases from J; junction bases left unmatched: 11. Germline V gene lookup returns CDR1 LNHDA and CDR2 SQIVND (reference sequence). The CDR3 DNA sequence: TGTGCCAGTAGTACTCCGGGACAGGCCCTCGGAGATACGCAGTATTTT. This gives the protein CASSTPGQALGDTQYF.

This clone has a single count. The V gene is TRBV3-1 (or the pseudogene TRBV3-2), the J gene TRBJ2-7, with 9 bases matching TRBD1. The CDR3 contains 15 residues. Trimming took 3 bases from V and 5 from J; bases not matched to a gene: 8. Per germline, CDR1 LGHDT and CDR2 YNNKEL (reference sequence). The CDR3 bases are TGTGCCAGCAGCCAGGCCGGGACAGGGCCTCACGAGCAGTACTTC. It translates to CASSQAGTGPHEQYF.

The chain employs TRBV27 and TRBJ2-7; a possible D gene is TRBD2 (6 bases). Germline V gene sequence: CDR1 MNHEY, CDR2 SMNVEV (reference sequence). The CDR3 is 17 amino acids. V was clipped by 4 bases and J by 0 bases, with 19 bases between them. The CDR3 region has the DNA TGTGCCAGCAGTTCCCTTATGGACTATTTCCGCTCCTACGAGCAGTACTTC. Its protein is CASSSLMDYFRSYEQYF.

In its sample, this clone was seen once. The chain uses TRBV5-1 and TRBJ2-7, with 13 bases identical to TRBD2. This CDR3 comprises 14 residues. Germline values: CDR1 SGHRS, CDR2 YFSETQ. V shed 3 bases, J shed 5 bases, and the junction held 2 bases outside the gene matches. DNA for the CDR3: TGCGCCAGCAGCTGGGGGACTAGCGGGAACGAGCAGTACTTC. It is translated as CASSWGTSGNEQYF.

The V gene is TRBV27, the J gene TRBJ2-7, with TRBD2 identical over 11 bases. V gave up 0 bases and J gave up 4 bases; unmatched junction bases: 8. CDR1 and CDR2 from the germline V gene are MNHEY and SMNVEV (reference sequence). This CDR3 is built from 17 residues. The CDR3 region is CASSLSPGSGRAYEQYF. In DNA form, the CDR3 reads TGTGCCAGCAGTTTATCCCCTGGTAGCGGGAGGGCTTACGAGCAGTACTTC.

The chain recombines TRBV11-3 with TRBJ2-3; TRBD1 is a possible D gene (6 bases). Germline CDR1 SGHNT, CDR2 YENEEA. Trimming cost V 5 bases and J 6 bases, with 12 bases left between them. CDR3 size: 13 residues. CDR3 sequence reads: CASSASRGDTQYF. Here the CDR3 DNA reads TGTGCCAGCAGCGCCTCTAGGGGGGATACGCAGTATTTT.

V is TRBV7-9 and J is TRBJ1-6, with TRBD1 matching over 8 bases. Germline loops: CDR1 SEHNR, CDR2 FQNEAQ (reference sequence). This CDR3 has 14 residues. V lost 6 bases to trimming and J lost 9 bases; unmatched junction nucleotides: 7. CDR3 in DNA: TGTGCCAGCAGTTCCGGGACAGGCGGTTCACCCCTCCACTTT. This gives the protein CASSSGTGGSPLHF.

This clone was seen just once. V usage is TRBV6-1 and J usage is TRBJ2-7, with 9 bases identical to TRBD1. Looked up from germline, CDR1 is MNHNS and CDR2 is SASEGT. The V segment lost 3 bases and the J segment 6 bases; nucleotides outside the gene matches: 18. This CDR3 contains 18 residues. The CDR3 spells CASSDPDRRDRAYLEQYF. The CDR3 DNA reads TGTGCCAGCAGTGACCCAGATCGCCGGGACAGGGCTTACCTCGAGCAGTACTTC.

The chain employs TRBV28 and TRBJ1-3, with D perhaps matching TRBD1 (5 bases). Trimming shortened V by 5 bases and J by 0 bases, and 14 bases separated the two germline ends. This CDR3 is 16 amino acids long. In germline, CDR1 is MDHEN, CDR2 SYDVKM. The CDR3: CASSPRGVSSGNTIYF. The CDR3 DNA reads TGTGCCAGCAGTCCCCGGGGGGTAAGCTCTGGAAACACCATATATTTT.

This chain links TRBV6-5 with TRBJ2-5; 7 bases align to TRBD1. CDR1 is MNHEY and CDR2 is SVGAGI in the germline V gene. V gave up 5 bases and J gave up 7 bases; unmatched junction bases: 13. The CDR3 extends over 15 amino acids. The CDR3 region is CASSPLRTGGMTQYF. CDR3 DNA: TGTGCCAGCAGTCCCCTCCGGACAGGTGGGATGACCCAGTACTTC.

This chain connects TRBV9 to TRBJ1-4; 11 bases map to TRBD1. Germline CDR1 reads SGDLS; CDR2 reads YYNGEE. The J segment lost 1 base and the V segment lost 4 bases, leaving 6 bases of the junction unmatched. This CDR3 spans 17 amino acids. CDR3 DNA sequence: TGTGCCAGCAGCCCCGGGACAGGGGGGCGAACTAATGAAAAACTGTTTTTT. Its translation: CASSPGTGGRTNEKLFF.

The rearrangement links TRBV7-3 to TRBJ2-5, with 14 bases identical to TRBD2. The CDR3 loop spans 16 amino acids. Trimming removed 5 bases from V and 5 bases from J; junction bases left unmatched: 7. Germline CDR1 SGHTA, CDR2 FQGTGA. DNA of the CDR3: TGTGCCAGCAGCATAGGACTAGCGGGAGGCAGTGAGACCCAGTACTTC. This gives the protein CASSIGLAGGSETQYF.

The rearrangement uses TRBV21-1 and TRBJ2-7; TRBD1 reflects the table's D call only, with no check against the DNA. TRBV21-1 is noted as a pseudogene. The CDR3 contains 16 residues. CDR3 bases: TGTGCCAGCAAAAGGGCAGGGGAACTGACGCGAGACGAGCAGTACTTC. Translated, it gives CASKRAGELTRDEQYF.

In its sample, this clone was seen a few times. The chain has TRBV27 and TRBJ2-2; a weak D match, TRBD2 (7 bases). Germline assignment: CDR1 MNHEY and CDR2 SMNVEV (reference sequence). Trimming took off 10 bases at V and 5 bases at J, with 20 bases between the two ends. The CDR3 runs to 15 residues. CDR3 DNA sequence: TGTGCCACCACCCTGGGGGGGGCGAGGACCGGGGAGCTGTTTTTT. It translates to CATTLGGARTGELFF.